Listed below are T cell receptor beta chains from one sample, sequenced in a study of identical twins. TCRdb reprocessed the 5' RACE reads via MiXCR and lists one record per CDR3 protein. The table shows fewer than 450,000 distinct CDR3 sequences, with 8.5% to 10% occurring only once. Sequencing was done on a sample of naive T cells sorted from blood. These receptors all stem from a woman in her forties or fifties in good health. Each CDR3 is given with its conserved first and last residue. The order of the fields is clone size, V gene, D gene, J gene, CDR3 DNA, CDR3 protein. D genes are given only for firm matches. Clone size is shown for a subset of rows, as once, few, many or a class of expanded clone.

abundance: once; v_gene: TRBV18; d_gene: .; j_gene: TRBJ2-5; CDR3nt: TGTGCCAGCTCACCAATCCGACAAGAGACCCAGTACTTC; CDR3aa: CASSPIRQETQYF
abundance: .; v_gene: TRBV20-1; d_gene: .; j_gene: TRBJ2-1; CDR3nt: TGCAGTGCTAGAGATCAAGTGTCGTCTTCGATTAATGAGCAGTTCTTC; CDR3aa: CSARDQVSSSINEQFF
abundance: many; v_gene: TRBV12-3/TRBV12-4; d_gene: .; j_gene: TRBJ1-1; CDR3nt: TGTGCCAGCAGTGAATTCGGCACTGAAGCTTTCTTT; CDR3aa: CASSEFGTEAFF
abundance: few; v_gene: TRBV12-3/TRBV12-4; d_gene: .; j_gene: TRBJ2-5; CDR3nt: TGTGCCAGCAGTTTAAAGCTAGCGCAGACCCAGTACTTC; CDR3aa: CASSLKLAQTQYF
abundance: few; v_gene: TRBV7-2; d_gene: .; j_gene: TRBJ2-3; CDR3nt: TGTGCCAGCAGCTTCGGCCCCGTCGCAGATACGCAGTATTTT; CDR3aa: CASSFGPVADTQYF
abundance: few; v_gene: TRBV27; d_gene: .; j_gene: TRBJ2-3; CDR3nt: TGTGCCAGCAGCCACGAGGGCACAGATACGCAGTATTTT; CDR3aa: CASSHEGTDTQYF
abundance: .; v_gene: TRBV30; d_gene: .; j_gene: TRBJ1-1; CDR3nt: TGTGCCTGGAGTGCCTCAACAGACACTGAAGCTTTCTTT; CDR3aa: CAWSASTDTEAFF
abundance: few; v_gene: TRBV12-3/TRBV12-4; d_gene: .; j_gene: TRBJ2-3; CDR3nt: TGTGCCAGCAGTTTTCTGGCTGACAACACAGATACGCAGTATTTT; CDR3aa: CASSFLADNTDTQYF
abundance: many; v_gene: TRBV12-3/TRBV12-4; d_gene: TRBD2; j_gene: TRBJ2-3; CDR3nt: TGTGCCAGCAGTTACTCCCGACTAGCGGGAGGGTTCTCTAGCACAGATACGCAGTATTTT; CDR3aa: CASSYSRLAGGFSSTDTQYF
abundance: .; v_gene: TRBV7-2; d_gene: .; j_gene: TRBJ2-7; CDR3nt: TGTGCCAGCGTCCCCACGCCGCCCTACGAGCAGTACTTC; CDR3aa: CASVPTPPYEQYF
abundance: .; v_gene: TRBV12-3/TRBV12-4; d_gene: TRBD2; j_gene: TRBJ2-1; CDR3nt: TGTGCCAGCAATTTAGCGGGAGAGTTCAGGGAGCAGTTCTTC; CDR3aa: CASNLAGEFREQFF
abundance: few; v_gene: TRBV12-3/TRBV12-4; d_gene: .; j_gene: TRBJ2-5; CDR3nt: TGTGCCAGCAGTTTAGCTTTCGGTGGGGACCAGTACTTC; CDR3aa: CASSLAFGGDQYF
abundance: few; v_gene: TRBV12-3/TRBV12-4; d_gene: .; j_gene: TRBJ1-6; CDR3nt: TGTGCCAGCAGTTTCAAACAGGGCAGGGGTTCACCCCTCCACTTT; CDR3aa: CASSFKQGRGSPLHF
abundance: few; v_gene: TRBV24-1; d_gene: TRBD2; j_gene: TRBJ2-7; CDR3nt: TGTGCCACCAGTGATCCCGGGAGGCGCGAGCAGTACTTC; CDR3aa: CATSDPGRREQYF
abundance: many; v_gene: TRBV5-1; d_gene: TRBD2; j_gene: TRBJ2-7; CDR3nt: TGCGCCAGCAGCTTGGGAGGGACTAGCGAGAGACGGAAGGGCTACGAGCAGTACTTC; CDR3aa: CASSLGGTSERRKGYEQYF